The 16 T cell receptor beta chains in this list originate from one sample, sequenced in a study of Ad26.COV2.S vaccination and SARS-CoV-2 variants. The table came from immunoSEQ multiplex PCR; TCRdb's copy has only in-frame clones and leaves some out. This table has 300,000 to 450,000 clones, 80% to 90% appearing once. Treatment of the sample: 19 received Ad26.COV2.S at low or high dose, single or two shots; 5 received placebo; per-sample allocation not given. Day 63 after the first vaccine or placebo injection was the time point for sampling. The sequencing used peripheral blood, collected in a trial of Ad26.COV2.S vaccine versus placebo. The receptors derive from a person between 18 and 65 years old who received the Ad26.COV2.S COVID-19 vaccine or a placebo.

V is TRBV10-1 and J is TRBJ2-2, with D possibly called TRBD1 or TRBD2 (6 bases each). This CDR3 is built from 16 residues. Germline V gene data show CDR1 as WNHNN and CDR2 as SYGVQD (reference sequence). V lost 0 bases and J lost 7, with 15 bases in between. This CDR3 is CASSESTGARSGELFF. The CDR3 DNA reads TGCGCCAGCAGTGAGTCGACGGGGGCGCGAAGCGGGGAGCTGTTTTTT.

This clone was detected only a few times. This rearrangement joins TRBV19 to TRBJ2-7; D is possibly TRBD1 (5 bases). This CDR3 spans 14 amino acids. CDR1 LNHDA and CDR2 SQIVND come from the germline V gene (reference sequence). V was shortened by 8 bases and J by 1 base, with 15 bases between the two germline ends. CDR3 sequence reads: CASSPRQSSYEQYF. CDR3 bases: TGTGCCAGTTCACCGAGACAGTCTTCCTACGAGCAGTACTTC.

The chain recombines TRBV7-9 with TRBJ1-1; no definite D call. The germline CDR1 and CDR2 sequences are SEHNR and FQNEAQ (reference sequence). Trimming cost V 5 bases and J 2 bases, with 18 bases left between them. CDR3 size: 16 residues. CDR3 sequence (DNA): TGTGCCAGCAGCGAACGAAACGGCCACGCCAACACTGAAGCTTTCTTT. Translated, it gives CASSERNGHANTEAFF.

This chain uses TRBV19 with TRBJ2-7; 8 bases are shared with TRBD1. The CDR3 is made up of 15 amino acids. V dropped 4 bases and J dropped 1; count of bases not matched to a gene: 6. Germline V gene lookup returns CDR1 LNHDA and CDR2 SQIVND (reference sequence). CDR3 protein: CASSRGGQGSYEQYF. The CDR3 bases are TGTGCCAGTAGTAGAGGCGGACAGGGATCCTACGAGCAGTACTTC.

The rearrangement links TRBV5-6 to TRBJ1-6; D ambiguous. Deletions cut 5 bases from V and 6 bases from J, with 15 bases between. This CDR3 has 15 amino acids. Germline loops: CDR1 SGHDT, CDR2 YYEEEE. The CDR3 spells CASSTGRAFNSPLHF. The CDR3 coding sequence is TGTGCCAGCAGTACGGGGAGGGCTTTTAATTCACCCCTCCACTTT. The variable domain in full, with the rest retrieved from reference TRBV5-6 and TRBJ1-6, is DAGVTQSPTHLIKTRGQQVTLRCSPKSGHDTVSWYQQALGQGPQFIFQYYEEEERQRGNFPDRFSGHQFPNYSSELNVNALLLGDSALYLCASSTGRAFNSPLHFGNGTRLTVT.

The chain couples TRBV10-1 to TRBJ2-5; D might be TRBD2 (7 bases). This CDR3 region has 13 residues. V was shortened by 3 bases and J by 5 bases, with 10 bases between the two germline ends. The germline V gene encodes CDR1 WNHNN and CDR2 SYGVQD (reference sequence). The CDR3 bases are TGCGCCAGCAGTGACGGGGGGCGCGAGACCCAGTACTTC. Translating it yields CASSDGGRETQYF.

The chain uses TRBV5-1 and TRBJ1-1; tentatively, D is TRBD1 (5 bases). Germline values: CDR1 SGHRS, CDR2 YFSETQ. The CDR3 covers 13 residues. V gave up 2 bases and J gave up 6 bases, with 11 bases separating them. The CDR3 protein is CASSLSGTSEAFF. Here the CDR3 DNA reads TGCGCCAGCAGCTTATCTGGGACGTCTGAAGCTTTCTTT. The whole variable domain, remainder taken from reference TRBV5-1 and TRBJ1-1, is KAGVTQTPRYLIKTRGQQVTLSCSPISGHRSVSWYQQTPGQGLQFLFEYFSETQRNKGNFPGRFSGRQFSNSRSEMNVSTLELGDSALYLCASSLSGTSEAFFGQGTRLTVV.

J is TRBJ1-3 and V is TRBV11-2; D remains unclear. The CDR3 contains 17 residues. Germline CDR1 reads SGHAT; CDR2 reads FQNNGV. Trimming pared 0 bases from V and 0 bases from J, leaving 12 bases between. The CDR3 sequence: CASSLDPHYSSGNTIYF. Here the CDR3 DNA reads TGTGCCAGCAGCTTAGATCCTCATTACAGCTCTGGAAACACCATATATTTT.

The chain recombines TRBV3-1 (or the pseudogene TRBV3-2) with TRBJ2-7; 15 nucleotides align to TRBD2. The CDR3 spans 16 residues. V was clipped by 4 bases and J by 6 bases; unmatched bases: 7. Looked up from germline, CDR1 is LGHDT and CDR2 is YNNKEL (reference sequence). CDR3 loop: CASSRQGLAGGVEQYF. In nucleotides, the CDR3 is TGTGCCAGCAGCCGACAAGGACTAGCGGGAGGGGTCGAGCAGTACTTC.

This chain joins TRBV5-1 and TRBJ1-1; D is undetermined. Germline V gene sequence: CDR1 SGHRS, CDR2 YFSETQ. This CDR3 is 14 amino acids long. V shed 0 bases and J shed 1 base, with 7 bases lying between them. The CDR3 nucleotides are TGCGCCAGCAGCTTGGATCCGGGGAACACTGAAGCTTTCTTT. Its translation: CASSLDPGNTEAFF.

V is TRBV5-1 and J is TRBJ2-5, with D unresolved. The CDR3 is 15 residues long. Germline assignment: CDR1 SGHRS and CDR2 YFSETQ. Trimming took off 1 base at V and 1 base at J, with 11 bases between the two ends. CDR3 DNA: TGCGCCAGCAGCTTGTGGGCCGCATCCCAAGAGACCCAGTACTTC. Translated, it gives CASSLWAASQETQYF.

The J gene is TRBJ2-4, the V gene TRBV6-5; D uncertain. The ends were cut back, 2 bases at V and 3 bases at J, with 11 bases in the middle. The CDR3 runs 15 residues. CDR1 is MNHEY and CDR2 is SVGAGI in the germline V gene. This CDR3 reads CASSYTHSSKNIQYF. As DNA, the CDR3 is TGTGCCAGCAGTTACACCCACAGTAGCAAAAACATTCAGTACTTC.

The chain employs TRBV7-9 and TRBJ1-3; D gene unclear. Trimming took 5 bases from V and 2 from J, leaving 16 bases between them. CDR1 is SEHNR and CDR2 is FQNEAQ in the germline V gene (reference sequence). The CDR3 spans 16 residues. The CDR3 DNA sequence: TGTGCCAGCAGCCCCGAGGGATCCGGGACTGGAAACACCATATATTTT. Protein sequence: CASSPEGSGTGNTIYF.

The rearrangement uses TRBV11-2 and TRBJ2-2, with 7 positions matching TRBD1. V gave up 5 bases and J gave up 0 bases; unmatched junction bases: 6. Germline CDR1 SGHAT, CDR2 FQNNGV. This CDR3 has 16 amino acids. CDR3 coding DNA: TGTGCCAGCAGCCTCCTCACAGGGGCGAACACCGGGGAGCTGTTTTTT. Translated: CASSLLTGANTGELFF.

This clone was seen many times. The chain joins TRBV18 to TRBJ1-5, with D unclear. The CDR3 sequence is 16 residues long. The germline V gene has CDR1 KGHSH and CDR2 LQKENI. V was shortened by 1 base and J by 1 base, with 11 bases between the two germline ends. The CDR3 DNA follows: TGTGCCAGCTCACCACGTGAAGGGATGAGCAATCAGCCCCAGCATTTT. This codes for CASSPREGMSNQPQHF.

V gene TRBV19 combines with J gene TRBJ2-1, with TRBD2 matching over 10 bases. The germline V gene has CDR1 LNHDA and CDR2 SQIVND (reference sequence). The CDR3 is 17 amino acids. V lost 0 bases, J lost 4 bases, and 6 bases stayed unmatched. The chain's CDR3 is CASSIEPGLAVYNEQFF. CDR3 in DNA: TGTGCCAGTAGTATAGAGCCCGGACTAGCGGTATACAATGAGCAGTTCTTC.